Detailed here is one T cell receptor (beta chain). Primed by a sample-barcoded 5' primer and a J-beta primer mix, a second PCR proceeded for roughly 7 to 12 cycles. Using its own MiXCR run on the 5' RACE reads, TCRdb lists one record per CDR3 protein. The table includes approximately 1.5 million distinct CDR3 sequences, about 42% detected once. This entry comes from a study of blood T cells in healthy people across ages. The junction had 6 bases not matched to a gene; V was cut back by 1 base and J by 4 bases. Germline CDR1 is SGHTA and CDR2 is FQGTGA. The CDR3 is 16 residues long. The clonotype comes from a woman aged 18 to 35 in good health. This chain links TRBV7-3 with TRBJ2-2; TRBD1 matches 7 bases. The sample taken for sequencing was blood. The CDR3: CASSLIDRVGTGELFF. The DNA for the CDR3 is TGTGCCAGCAGCTTAATTGACAGGGTCGGCACCGGGGAGCTGTTTTTT.